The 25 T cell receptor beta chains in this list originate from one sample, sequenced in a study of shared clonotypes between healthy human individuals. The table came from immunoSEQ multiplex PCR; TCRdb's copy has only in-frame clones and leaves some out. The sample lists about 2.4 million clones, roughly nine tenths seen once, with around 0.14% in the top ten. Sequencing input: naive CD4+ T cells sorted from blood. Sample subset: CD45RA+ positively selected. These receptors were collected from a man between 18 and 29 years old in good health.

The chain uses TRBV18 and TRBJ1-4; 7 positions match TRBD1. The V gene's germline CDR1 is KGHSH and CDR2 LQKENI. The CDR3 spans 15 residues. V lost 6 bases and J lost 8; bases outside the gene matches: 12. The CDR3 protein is CASSRGVQGKEKLFF. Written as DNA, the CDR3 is TGTGCCAGCTCCCGCGGTGTACAGGGGAAGGAAAAACTGTTTTTT.

Here the CDR3 DNA reads TGTGCCAGCAGCCAAGAGGGTCGGCACCTTCGTGGCTACACCTTC. Encoded protein: CASSQEGRHLRGYTF. The rearrangement joins TRBV14 to TRBJ1-2; no reliable D call. Between the trimmed V and J ends, which lost 0 bases and 7 bases, there was a span of 15 bases. Germline CDR1 and CDR2: SGHDN and FVKESK. The CDR3 runs to 15 residues.

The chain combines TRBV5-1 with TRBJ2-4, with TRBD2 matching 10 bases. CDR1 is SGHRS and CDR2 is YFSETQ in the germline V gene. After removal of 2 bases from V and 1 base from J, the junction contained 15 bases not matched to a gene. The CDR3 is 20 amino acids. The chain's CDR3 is CASSFYQAGGPTVAKNIQYF. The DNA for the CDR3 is TGCGCCAGCAGCTTTTACCAAGCGGGAGGGCCGACTGTGGCCAAAAACATTCAGTACTTC.

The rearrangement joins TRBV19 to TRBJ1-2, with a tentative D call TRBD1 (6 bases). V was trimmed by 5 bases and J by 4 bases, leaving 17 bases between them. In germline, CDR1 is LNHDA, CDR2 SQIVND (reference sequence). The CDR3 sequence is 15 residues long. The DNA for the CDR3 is TGTGCCAGTAGTCCACAGGGACCCGGAGGCTATGGCTACACCTTC. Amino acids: CASSPQGPGGYGYTF.

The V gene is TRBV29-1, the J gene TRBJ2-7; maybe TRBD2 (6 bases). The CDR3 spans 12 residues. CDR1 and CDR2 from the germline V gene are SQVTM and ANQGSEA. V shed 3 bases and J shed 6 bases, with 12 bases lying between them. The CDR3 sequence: CSVEASASEQYF. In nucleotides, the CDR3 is TGCAGCGTTGAGGCTAGCGCCAGCGAGCAGTACTTC.

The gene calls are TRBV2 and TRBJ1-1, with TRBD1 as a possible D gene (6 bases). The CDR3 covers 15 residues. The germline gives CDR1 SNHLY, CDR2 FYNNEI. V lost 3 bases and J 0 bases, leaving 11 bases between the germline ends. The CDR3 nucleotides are TGTGCCAGCAGTGAGAGCAGGGGCATGAACACTGAAGCTTTCTTT. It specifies CASSESRGMNTEAFF. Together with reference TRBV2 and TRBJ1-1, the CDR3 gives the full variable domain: EPEVTQTPSHQVTQMGQEVILRCVPISNHLYFYWYRQILGQKVEFLVSFYNNEISEKSEIFDDQFSVERPDGSNFTLKIRSTKLEDSAMYFCASSESRGMNTEAFFGQGTRLTVV.

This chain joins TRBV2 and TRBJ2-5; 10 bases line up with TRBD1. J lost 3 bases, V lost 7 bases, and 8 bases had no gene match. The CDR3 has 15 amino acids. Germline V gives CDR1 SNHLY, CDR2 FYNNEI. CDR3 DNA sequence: TGTGCCAGCACCCAAGGGGGACAGGGGAAAGAGACCCAGTACTTC. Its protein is CASTQGGQGKETQYF.

The CDR3 region has the DNA TGTGCCAGCAGCTCGGCGTACCAAGAGACCCAGTACTTC. It specifies CASSSAYQETQYF. The V and J genes are TRBV7-9 and TRBJ2-5; D is ambiguous. Looked up from germline, CDR1 is SEHNR and CDR2 is FQNEAQ (reference sequence). The CDR3 is made up of 13 amino acids. V was pared by 4 bases and J by 0 bases, with 6 bases between. Complete variable domain (other parts from reference TRBV7-9 and TRBJ2-5): DTGVSQNPRHKITKRGQNVTFRCDPISEHNRLYWYRQTLGQGPEFLTYFQNEAQLEKSRLLSDRFSAERPKGSFSTLEIQRTEQGDSAMYLCASSSAYQETQYFGPGTRLLVL.

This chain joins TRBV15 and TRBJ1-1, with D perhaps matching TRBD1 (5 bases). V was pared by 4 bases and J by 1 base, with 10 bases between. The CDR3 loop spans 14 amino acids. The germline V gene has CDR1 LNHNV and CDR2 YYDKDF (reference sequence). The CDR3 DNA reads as TGTGCCACCAGCACCCGACAGAAGAACACTGAAGCTTTCTTT. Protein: CATSTRQKNTEAFF.

CDR3 protein: CATSSRLAGALVTQYF. CDR3 nucleotides: TGTGCCACCAGCAGTAGGCTAGCGGGAGCGTTGGTCACGCAGTATTTT. This rearrangement joins TRBV15 to TRBJ2-3; TRBD2 matches 10 bases. The germline V gene has CDR1 LNHNV and CDR2 YYDKDF (reference sequence). Losses at the gene ends were 3 bases for V and 9 bases for J; bases not matched to a gene: 12. The CDR3 covers 16 residues.

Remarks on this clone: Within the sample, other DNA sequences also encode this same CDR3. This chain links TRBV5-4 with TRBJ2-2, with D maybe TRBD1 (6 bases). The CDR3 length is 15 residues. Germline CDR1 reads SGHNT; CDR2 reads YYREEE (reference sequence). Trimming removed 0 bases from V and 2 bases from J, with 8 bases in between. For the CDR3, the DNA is TGTGCCAGCAGCTTGGACAGGGCAAACACCGGGGAGCTGTTTTTT. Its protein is CASSLDRANTGELFF.

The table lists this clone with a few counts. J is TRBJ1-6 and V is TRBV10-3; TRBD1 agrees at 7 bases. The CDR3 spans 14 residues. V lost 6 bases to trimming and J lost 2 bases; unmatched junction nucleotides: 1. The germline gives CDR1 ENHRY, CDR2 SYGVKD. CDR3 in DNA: TGTGCCATCAGCCAGGGGGCCTATAATTCACCCCTCCACTTT. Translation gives CAISQGAYNSPLHF.

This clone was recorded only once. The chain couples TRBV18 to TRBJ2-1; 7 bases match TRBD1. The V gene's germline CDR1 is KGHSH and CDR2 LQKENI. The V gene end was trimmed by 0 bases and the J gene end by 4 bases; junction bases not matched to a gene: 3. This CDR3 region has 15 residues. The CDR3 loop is CASSPPGQLYNEQFF. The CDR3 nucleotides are TGTGCCAGCTCACCACCGGGACAGCTGTACAATGAGCAGTTCTTC.

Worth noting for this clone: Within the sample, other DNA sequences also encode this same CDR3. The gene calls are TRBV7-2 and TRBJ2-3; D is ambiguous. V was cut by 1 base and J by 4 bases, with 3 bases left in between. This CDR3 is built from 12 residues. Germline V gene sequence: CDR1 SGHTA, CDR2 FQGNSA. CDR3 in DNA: TGTGCCAGCAGCTTAGACTCAGATACGCAGTATTTT. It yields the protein CASSLDSDTQYF.

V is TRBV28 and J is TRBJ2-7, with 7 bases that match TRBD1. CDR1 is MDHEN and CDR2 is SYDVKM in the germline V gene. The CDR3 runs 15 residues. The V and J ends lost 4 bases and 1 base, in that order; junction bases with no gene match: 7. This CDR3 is CASSSPPTGSYEQYF. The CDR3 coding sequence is TGTGCCAGCAGTTCCCCCCCGACAGGGTCCTACGAGCAGTACTTC. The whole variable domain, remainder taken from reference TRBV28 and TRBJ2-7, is DVKVTQSSRYLVKRTGEKVFLECVQDMDHENMFWYRQDPGLGLRLIYFSYDVKMKEKGDIPEGYSVSREKKERFSLILESASTNQTSMYLCASSSPPTGSYEQYFGPGTRLTVT.

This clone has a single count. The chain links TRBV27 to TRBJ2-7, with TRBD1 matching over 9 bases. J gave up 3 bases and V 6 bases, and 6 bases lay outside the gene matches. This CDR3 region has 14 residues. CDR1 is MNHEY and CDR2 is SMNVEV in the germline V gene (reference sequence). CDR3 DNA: TGTGCCAGCAGAACCGGGACAGGGTTCTACGAGCAGTACTTC. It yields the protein CASRTGTGFYEQYF.

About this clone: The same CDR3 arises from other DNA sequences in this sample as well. DNA of the CDR3: TGTGCCAGCAGCGTAGGCACTGCTGGAAACACCATATATTTT. This codes for CASSVGTAGNTIYF. The chain uses TRBV9 and TRBJ1-3; D gene ambiguous. This CDR3 is 14 amino acids long. CDR1 SGDLS and CDR2 YYNGEE come from the germline V gene. The V gene lost 0 bases and the J gene lost 2 bases, with 6 bases spanning the gap.

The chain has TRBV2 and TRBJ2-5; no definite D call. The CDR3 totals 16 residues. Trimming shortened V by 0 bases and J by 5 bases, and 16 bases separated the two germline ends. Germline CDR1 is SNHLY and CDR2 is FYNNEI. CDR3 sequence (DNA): TGTGCCAGCAGTGAAGCGCTTAAATATTCGCGCGAGACCCAGTACTTC. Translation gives CASSEALKYSRETQYF.

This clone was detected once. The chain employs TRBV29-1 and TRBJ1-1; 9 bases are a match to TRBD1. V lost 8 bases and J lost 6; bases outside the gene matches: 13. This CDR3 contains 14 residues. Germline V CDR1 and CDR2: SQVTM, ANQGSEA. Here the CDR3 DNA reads TGCAGCCCCGAGCCCGGGACAGGGTCTCCTGAAGCTTTCTTT. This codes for CSPEPGTGSPEAFF.

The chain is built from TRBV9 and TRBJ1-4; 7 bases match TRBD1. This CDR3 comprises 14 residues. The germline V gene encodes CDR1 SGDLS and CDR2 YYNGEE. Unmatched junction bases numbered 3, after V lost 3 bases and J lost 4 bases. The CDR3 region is CASSEGQHNEKLFF. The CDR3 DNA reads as TGTGCCAGCAGCGAGGGACAGCATAATGAAAAACTGTTTTTT.

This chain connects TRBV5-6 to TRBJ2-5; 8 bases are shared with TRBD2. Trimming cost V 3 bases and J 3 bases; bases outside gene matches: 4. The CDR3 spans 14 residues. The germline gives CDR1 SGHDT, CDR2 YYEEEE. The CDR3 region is CASSSAGGKETQYF. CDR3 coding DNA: TGTGCCAGCAGCTCGGCGGGGGGTAAAGAGACCCAGTACTTC.

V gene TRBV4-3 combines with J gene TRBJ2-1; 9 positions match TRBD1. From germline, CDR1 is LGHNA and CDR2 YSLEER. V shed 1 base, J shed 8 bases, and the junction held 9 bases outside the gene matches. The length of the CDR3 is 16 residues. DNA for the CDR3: TGCGCCAGCAGCCAAGCGGGCGACAGGGGGTACTATGAGCAGTTCTTC. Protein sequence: CASSQAGDRGYYEQFF.

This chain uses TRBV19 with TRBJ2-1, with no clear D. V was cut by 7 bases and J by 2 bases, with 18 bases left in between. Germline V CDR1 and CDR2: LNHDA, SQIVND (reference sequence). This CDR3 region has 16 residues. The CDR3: CASTISLLSPYNEQFF. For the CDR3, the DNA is TGTGCCAGTACCATCTCCCTCTTAAGCCCCTACAATGAGCAGTTCTTC.

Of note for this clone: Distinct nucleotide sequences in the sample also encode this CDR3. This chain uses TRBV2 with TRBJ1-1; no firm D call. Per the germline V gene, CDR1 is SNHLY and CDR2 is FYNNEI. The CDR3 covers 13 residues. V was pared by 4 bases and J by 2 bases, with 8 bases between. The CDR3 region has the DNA TGTGCCAGCAGTGCCCGGGGTAACACTGAAGCTTTCTTT. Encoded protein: CASSARGNTEAFF.

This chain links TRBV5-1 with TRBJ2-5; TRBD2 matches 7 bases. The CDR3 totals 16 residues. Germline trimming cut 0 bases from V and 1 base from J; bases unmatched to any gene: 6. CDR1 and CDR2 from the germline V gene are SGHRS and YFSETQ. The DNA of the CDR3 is TGCGCCAGCAGCTTGGGAAAGGCGGGGGTCCAAGAGACCCAGTACTTC. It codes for CASSLGKAGVQETQYF.